The 3 T cell receptor beta chains reported below all come from one sample, sequenced in a study of T cell changes during pregnancy in multiple sclerosis. Libraries were prepared by immunoSEQ multiplex PCR; TCRdb keeps only in-frame clonotypes and omits some of them. Of about 110,000 clones listed, roughly 92% were seen once; the top ten hold about 1.5%. The material sequenced was peripheral blood, taken in the third trimester of pregnancy. These receptors all stem from a female donor with multiple sclerosis, enrolled in a pregnancy study.

This chain connects TRBV4-1 to TRBJ2-7, with 7 bases that match TRBD2. The V and J ends lost 3 bases and 5 bases, in that order; junction bases with no gene match: 7. Germline V gene sequence: CDR1 MGHRA, CDR2 YSYEKL. CDR3 length: 14 amino acids. This CDR3 reads CASSQGQGGDEQYF. The CDR3, as DNA: TGCGCCAGCAGCCAGGGGCAGGGAGGGGACGAGCAGTACTTC.

The V and J genes are TRBV27 and TRBJ1-2, with a weak D call TRBD1 (6 bases). The V end was cut by 6 bases, the J end by 9 bases, with 14 bases between. The CDR3 runs to 12 residues. CDR1 and CDR2 from the germline V gene are MNHEY and SMNVEV (reference sequence). CDR3 loop: CASRSPGGRYTF. DNA of the CDR3: TGTGCCAGCAGGAGCCCCGGGGGGCGCTACACCTTC.

This clone was found once. The CDR3 bases are TGTGCCAGCAGCGTAGGGGACACAAGCTATGGCTACACCTTC. This translates into CASSVGDTSYGYTF. The V gene is TRBV9, the J gene TRBJ1-2; a weak D match, TRBD1 (6 bases). Trimming left V 0 bases short and J 4 bases short, with 10 bases between. Germline V gene sequence: CDR1 SGDLS, CDR2 YYNGEE. CDR3 length: 14 amino acids.